Listed here are 21 T cell receptor beta chains from one sample, sequenced in a study of control samples from healthy donors and cancer patients. Produced via immunoSEQ multiplex PCR; TCRdb's table is partial and in-frame only. The sample records about 150,000 clones, over 90% being singletons. The specimen sequenced was PBMCs. These receptors all come from a man in his 60s with colorectal cancer.

The J gene is TRBJ2-7, the V gene TRBV28; D is possibly TRBD2 (6 bases). With 10 bases removed from V and 5 bases from J, the gap between germline ends came to 18 bases. Germline assignment: CDR1 MDHEN and CDR2 SYDVKM. CDR3 size: 13 residues. For the CDR3, the DNA is TGTGCCATGGCGGGGTTGCGGCGGGACGAGCAGTACTTC. This encodes CAMAGLRRDEQYF.

The chain carries TRBV5-6 and TRBJ1-2; no clear D gene. Looked up from germline, CDR1 is SGHDT and CDR2 is YYEEEE. V shed 2 bases and J shed 4 bases, with 9 bases lying between them. The CDR3 runs 13 residues. In nucleotides, the CDR3 is TGTGCCAGCAGCTTAGGACTGCCCTATGGCTACACCTTC. Translation: CASSLGLPYGYTF. Together with reference TRBV5-6 and TRBJ1-2, the CDR3 gives the full variable domain: DAGVTQSPTHLIKTRGQQVTLRCSPKSGHDTVSWYQQALGQGPQFIFQYYEEEERQRGNFPDRFSGHQFPNYSSELNVNALLLGDSALYLCASSLGLPYGYTFGSGTRLTVV.

CDR3 in DNA: TGTGCCAGCAGCCCTACGAGCGGCCTAACTAACTATGGCTACACCTTC. It encodes CASSPTSGLTNYGYTF. The genes are TRBV6-6 and TRBJ1-2; no clear D. Germline V gives CDR1 MNHNY, CDR2 SVGAGI (reference sequence). V was pared by 6 bases and J by 0 bases, with 17 bases between. The length of the CDR3 is 16 residues.

The chain is built from TRBV5-1 and TRBJ2-5; 10 bases match TRBD2. Germline values: CDR1 SGHRS, CDR2 YFSETQ. The V gene end was trimmed by 4 bases and the J gene end by 2 bases; junction bases not matched to a gene: 8. CDR3 size: 16 residues. The CDR3 protein is CASSAGRAGGQETQYF. In DNA form, the CDR3 reads TGCGCCAGCAGCGCCGGGAGAGCGGGGGGGCAAGAGACCCAGTACTTC.

The rearrangement uses TRBV7-2 and TRBJ1-2, with D perhaps TRBD1 (5 bases). V lost 3 bases and J 7 bases, leaving 15 bases between the germline ends. Germline loops: CDR1 SGHTA, CDR2 FQGNSA. The CDR3 runs 14 residues. The CDR3 DNA is TGTGCCAGCAGCTTGGGGGTGACGGGGACTGGCTACACCTTC. Translating gives CASSLGVTGTGYTF.

The V call is TRBV3-1 (or the pseudogene TRBV3-2), the J call TRBJ1-1, with TRBD1 matching 7 bases. The V and J ends lost 4 bases and 5 bases, in that order; junction bases with no gene match: 7. Per germline, CDR1 LGHDT and CDR2 YNNKEL (reference sequence). CDR3 length: 14 residues. As DNA, the CDR3 is TGTGCCAGCAGCCGTGATACAGGGGAAACTGAAGCTTTCTTT. As protein: CASSRDTGETEAFF.

The gene calls are TRBV2 and TRBJ1-1; D is ambiguous. Trimming pared 5 bases from V and 2 bases from J, leaving 9 bases between. The CDR3 consists of 13 residues. In germline, CDR1 is SNHLY, CDR2 FYNNEI. CDR3 nucleotide sequence: TGTGCCAGCAGTTGGCGCGGAAACACTGAAGCTTTCTTT. It translates to CASSWRGNTEAFF. The full variable domain, in which reference TRBV2 and TRBJ1-1 provide the parts outside the CDR3, is EPEVTQTPSHQVTQMGQEVILRCVPISNHLYFYWYRQILGQKVEFLVSFYNNEISEKSEIFDDQFSVERPDGSNFTLKIRSTKLEDSAMYFCASSWRGNTEAFFGQGTRLTVV.

This chain joins TRBV7-2 and TRBJ2-4; D possibly uses TRBD1 or TRBD2 (6 bases each). The V end was cut by 1 base, the J end by 6 bases, with 13 bases between. The CDR3 covers 15 residues. Germline V gene sequence: CDR1 SGHTA, CDR2 FQGNSA. The CDR3 region has the DNA TGTGCCAGCAGCTTAGGGGGGGCCGGCGGAAACATTCAGTACTTC. It is translated as CASSLGGAGGNIQYF.

The rearrangement links TRBV27 to TRBJ2-7; 11 bases are shared with TRBD1. Trimming cost V 2 bases and J 4 bases; bases outside gene matches: 4. The CDR3 is 15 amino acids. Germline CDR1 MNHEY, CDR2 SMNVEV (reference sequence). The CDR3 coding sequence is TGTGCCAGCAGTTTAGTGGGGACAGGGGGGTACGAGCAGTACTTC. It is translated as CASSLVGTGGYEQYF.

With respect to this clone: The sample has other DNA sequences that encode this CDR3 too. The rearrangement uses TRBV18 and TRBJ1-2, with a weak D call TRBD1 (6 bases). Looked up from germline, CDR1 is KGHSH and CDR2 is LQKENI. The V and J ends lost 3 bases and 2 bases respectively, with 10 bases between them. The CDR3 is 14 residues long. CDR3 in amino acids: CASSPQGTNYGYTF. The CDR3 nucleotides are TGTGCCAGCTCACCTCAGGGGACAAACTATGGCTACACCTTC.

The J gene is TRBJ2-7, the V gene TRBV4-1, with TRBD1 matching over 12 bases. Germline trimming cut 5 bases from V and 3 bases from J; bases unmatched to any gene: 8. CDR3 length: 16 residues. CDR1 and CDR2 (germline): MGHRA, YSYEKL. CDR3 in DNA: TGCGCCAGCAGCACGGGACAGGGGGCCCTACTCTACGAGCAGTACTTC. Encoded protein: CASSTGQGALLYEQYF.

This chain uses TRBV18 with TRBJ1-6; D is ambiguous. V shed 3 bases and J shed 10 bases, with 13 bases lying between them. Germline V gives CDR1 KGHSH, CDR2 LQKENI. The CDR3 length is 14 residues. The CDR3 loop is CASSPGGSNSPLHF. The CDR3 DNA reads TGTGCCAGCTCACCGGGCGGGAGCAACTCACCCCTCCACTTT.

V and J are TRBV9 and TRBJ1-5; D may be TRBD1 (5 bases). With 4 bases removed from V and 1 base from J, the gap between germline ends came to 9 bases. CDR1 is SGDLS and CDR2 is YYNGEE in the germline V gene. The CDR3 covers 14 residues. In DNA form, the CDR3 reads TGTGCCAGCAGCCGGACACCCAGCAATCAGCCCCAGCATTTT. The encoded protein is CASSRTPSNQPQHF.

The gene calls are TRBV15 and TRBJ1-5, with a tentative D call TRBD1 (5 bases). V was cut by 5 bases and J by 2 bases, with 10 bases left in between. CDR3 length equals 14 residues. The germline gives CDR1 LNHNV, CDR2 YYDKDF (reference sequence). The CDR3 DNA follows: TGTGCCACCAGCGGCGGGGGGGGCAATCAGCCCCAGCATTTT. This codes for CATSGGGGNQPQHF.

There are a few counts of this clone. Other DNA sequences in the same sample also yield this CDR3. V usage is TRBV7-8 and J usage is TRBJ1-2, with TRBD1 matching over 10 bases. The CDR3 has 15 residues. V was clipped by 5 bases and J by 8 bases; unmatched bases: 11. Per germline, CDR1 SGHVS and CDR2 FQNEAQ. This chain's CDR3 is CASSIRDRGMEGYTF. The CDR3 DNA reads TGTGCCAGCAGCATCCGGGACAGGGGAATGGAAGGCTACACCTTC.

The V call is TRBV11-2, the J call TRBJ1-3; D unresolved. Trimming removed 4 bases from V and 0 bases from J, with 10 bases in between. The CDR3 has 15 amino acids. The V gene's germline CDR1 is SGHAT and CDR2 FQNNGV. CDR3 DNA sequence: TGTGCCAGCAGCTCCGGACTGATCTCTGGAAACACCATATATTTT. This sequence encodes CASSSGLISGNTIYF.

The V call is TRBV29-1, the J call TRBJ1-2, with D hard to call. Germline CDR1 SQVTM, CDR2 ANQGSEA. The CDR3 spans 13 residues. Deletions cut 6 bases from V and 6 bases from J, with 17 bases between. The CDR3 DNA reads as TGCAGCGTCCCGTCTTCCCAAGCCCATGGCTACACCTTC. Its translation is CSVPSSQAHGYTF.

V is TRBV2 and J is TRBJ2-3; 9 nucleotides match TRBD2. V shed 0 bases and J 5 bases; nucleotides not matched to a gene: 6. The CDR3 has 16 residues. CDR1 is SNHLY and CDR2 is FYNNEI in the germline V gene. CDR3 coding DNA: TGTGCCAGCAGTGAAGCAGCGGGGGGAGGTATAGATACGCAGTATTTT. Protein: CASSEAAGGGIDTQYF.

The gene calls are TRBV5-1 and TRBJ1-4; 11 bases line up with TRBD1. Unmatched junction bases numbered 6, after V lost 3 bases and J lost 8 bases. The CDR3 has 15 amino acids. Germline loops: CDR1 SGHRS, CDR2 YFSETQ. As DNA, the CDR3 is TGCGCCAGCAGCTCAACCGGGACAGGGGGAGAAAAACTGTTTTTT. Translating gives CASSSTGTGGEKLFF. Looking up the rest from reference TRBV5-1 and TRBJ1-4 gives the full variable domain: KAGVTQTPRYLIKTRGQQVTLSCSPISGHRSVSWYQQTPGQGLQFLFEYFSETQRNKGNFPGRFSGRQFSNSRSEMNVSTLELGDSALYLCASSSTGTGGEKLFFGSGTQLSVL.

The CDR3 sequence is CASSLATEAFF. CDR3 in DNA: TGTGCCAGCAGCTTGGCGACTGAAGCTTTCTTT. The chain is built from TRBV5-6 and TRBJ1-1; D call uncertain. The CDR3 totals 11 residues. Germline CDR1 is SGHDT and CDR2 is YYEEEE. Trimming took off 0 bases at V and 5 bases at J, with 2 bases between the two ends.

The chain joins TRBV7-2 to TRBJ1-5; 10 bases line up with TRBD1. The CDR3 loop spans 14 amino acids. V was pared by 3 bases and J by 4 bases, with 0 bases of the junction left unmatched. CDR1 and CDR2 from the germline V gene are SGHTA and FQGNSA. The CDR3 sequence is CASSLGQGNQPQHF. The CDR3 bases are TGTGCCAGCAGCTTGGGACAGGGGAATCAGCCCCAGCATTTT.